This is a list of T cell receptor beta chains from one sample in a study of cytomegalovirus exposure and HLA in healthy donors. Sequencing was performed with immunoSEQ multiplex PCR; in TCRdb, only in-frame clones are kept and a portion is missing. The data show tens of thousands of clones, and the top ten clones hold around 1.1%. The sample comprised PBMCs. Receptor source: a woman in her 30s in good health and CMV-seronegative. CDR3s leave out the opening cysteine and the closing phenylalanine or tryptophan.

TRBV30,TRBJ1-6,AWSPRGGRSPLH
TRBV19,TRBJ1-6,ASSPSWDRNSPLH
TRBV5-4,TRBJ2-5,ASSLTARQETQY
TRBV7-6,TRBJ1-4,ASSSDRVGEKLF
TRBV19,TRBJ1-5,ASSEGFNQPQH
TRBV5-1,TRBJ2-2,ASSNGPGGEFAGELF
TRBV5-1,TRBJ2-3,ASSPLGRVLDTQY
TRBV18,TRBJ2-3,ASSPSGSTDTQY
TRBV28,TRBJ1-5,ASSLRSRDRVQPQH
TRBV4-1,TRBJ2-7,ASSQTDRPVYEQY
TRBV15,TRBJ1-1,ATSRQNTEAF
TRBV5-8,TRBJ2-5,ASSGGRDGETQY
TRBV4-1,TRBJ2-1,ASSLLPGAGAYNEQF
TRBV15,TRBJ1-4,ATSRERGHRNRLF
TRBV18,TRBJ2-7,ASSGLAGPEQY
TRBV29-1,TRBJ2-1,SVGVPAGGAQGQF
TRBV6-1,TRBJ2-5,ASSALTGVGTVYQETQY
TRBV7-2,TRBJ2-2,ASSLALAGGELF
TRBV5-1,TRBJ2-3,ASSLGLAVTDTQY
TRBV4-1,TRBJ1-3,ASSQVRRGLGNTIY
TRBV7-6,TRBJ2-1,ASKLQREQGEQF
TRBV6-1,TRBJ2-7,ASKKDTGSNYEQY
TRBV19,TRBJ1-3,ASRSDRVGNTIY
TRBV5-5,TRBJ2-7,ASSLVPGGSYEQY
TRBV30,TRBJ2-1,AWRPPISGISYNEQF
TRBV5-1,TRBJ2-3,ASYLTPQSTDTQY
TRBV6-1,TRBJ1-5,ASSEGSLSNQPQH
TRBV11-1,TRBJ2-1,ASSPWLAGVYNEQF
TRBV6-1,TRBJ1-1,ASRPQGLTEAF
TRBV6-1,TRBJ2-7,ASSAGTGVYEQY
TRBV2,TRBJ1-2,ASSGDKHGYT
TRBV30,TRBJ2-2,ACVSGGTGNRELF
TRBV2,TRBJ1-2,ASSLRDYGYT
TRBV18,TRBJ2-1,ASSPRWTQDNEQF
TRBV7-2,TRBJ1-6,ASSLPKGQGNSPLH
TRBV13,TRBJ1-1,ASSLDGGRTEAF
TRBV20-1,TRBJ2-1,SALYRNEQF
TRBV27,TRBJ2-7,ASSGLPGLAIHEQY
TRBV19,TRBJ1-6,ASSIEGHPNSPLH
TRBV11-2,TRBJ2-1,ASSLRFNEQF
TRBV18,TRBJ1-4,ASSPDIQGAKLF
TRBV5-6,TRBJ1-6,ASSWTGGDNSPLH
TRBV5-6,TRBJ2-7,ASSLRLVTGEQY
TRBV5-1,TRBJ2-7,ASSSGLAGGPFYEQY
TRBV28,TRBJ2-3,ASSSPPGLKGSRTDTQY
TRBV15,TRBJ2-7,ATSRDLSRADRVYEQY
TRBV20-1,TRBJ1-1,SARETDMAF
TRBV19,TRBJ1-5,ASSQDRENQPQH
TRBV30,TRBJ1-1,AWRRTGLNTEAF
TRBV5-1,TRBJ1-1,ASSLKGQNTEAF
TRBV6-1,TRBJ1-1,ASSERERTEAF
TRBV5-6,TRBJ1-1,ASSLGGPDRAF
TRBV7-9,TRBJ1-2,ASSNTGVGYGYT
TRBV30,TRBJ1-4,AWSPGGLNEKLF
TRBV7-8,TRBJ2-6,ASSPRVRGQGSSGANVLT